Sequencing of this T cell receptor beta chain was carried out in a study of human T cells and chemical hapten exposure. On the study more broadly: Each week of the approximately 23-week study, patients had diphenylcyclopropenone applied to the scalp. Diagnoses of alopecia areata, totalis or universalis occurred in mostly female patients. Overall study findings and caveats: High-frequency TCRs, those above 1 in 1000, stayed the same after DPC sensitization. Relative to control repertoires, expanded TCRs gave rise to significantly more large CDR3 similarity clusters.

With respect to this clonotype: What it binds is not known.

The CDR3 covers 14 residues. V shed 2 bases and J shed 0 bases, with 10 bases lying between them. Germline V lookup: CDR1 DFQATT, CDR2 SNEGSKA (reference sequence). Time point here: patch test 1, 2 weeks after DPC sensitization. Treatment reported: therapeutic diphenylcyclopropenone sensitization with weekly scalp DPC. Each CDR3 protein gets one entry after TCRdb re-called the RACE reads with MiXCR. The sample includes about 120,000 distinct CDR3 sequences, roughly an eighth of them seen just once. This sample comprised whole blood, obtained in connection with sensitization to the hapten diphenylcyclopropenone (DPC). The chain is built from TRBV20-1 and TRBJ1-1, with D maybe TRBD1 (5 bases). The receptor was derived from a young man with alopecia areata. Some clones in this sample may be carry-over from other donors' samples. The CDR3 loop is CSARIGHVNTEAFF. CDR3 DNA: TGCAGTGCTAGAATCGGACACGTGAACACTGAAGCTTTCTTT.